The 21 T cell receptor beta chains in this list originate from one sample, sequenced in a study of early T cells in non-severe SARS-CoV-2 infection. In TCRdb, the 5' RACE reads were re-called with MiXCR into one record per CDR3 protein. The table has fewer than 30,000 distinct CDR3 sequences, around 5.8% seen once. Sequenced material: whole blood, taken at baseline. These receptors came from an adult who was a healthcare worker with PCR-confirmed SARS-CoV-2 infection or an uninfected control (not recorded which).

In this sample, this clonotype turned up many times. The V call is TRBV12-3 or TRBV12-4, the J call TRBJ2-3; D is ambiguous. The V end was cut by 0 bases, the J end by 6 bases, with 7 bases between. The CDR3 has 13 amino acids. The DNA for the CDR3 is TGTGCCAGCAGTTTAGCGGGATCGGATACGCAGTATTTT. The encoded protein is CASSLAGSDTQYF.

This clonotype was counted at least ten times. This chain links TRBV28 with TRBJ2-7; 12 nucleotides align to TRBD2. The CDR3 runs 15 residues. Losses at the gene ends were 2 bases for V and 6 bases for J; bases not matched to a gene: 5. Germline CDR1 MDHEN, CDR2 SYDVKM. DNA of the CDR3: TGTGCCAGCAGTTTAGATCCACTAGCGGGAGGCGAGCAGTACTTC. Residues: CASSLDPLAGGEQYF.

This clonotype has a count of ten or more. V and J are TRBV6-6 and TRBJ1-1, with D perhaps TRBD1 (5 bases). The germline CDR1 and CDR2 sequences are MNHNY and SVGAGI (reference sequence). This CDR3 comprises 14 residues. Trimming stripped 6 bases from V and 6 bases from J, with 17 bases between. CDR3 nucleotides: TGTGCCAGCAGCCACCCTGGGGGAACGGCTGAAGCTTTCTTT. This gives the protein CASSHPGGTAEAFF.

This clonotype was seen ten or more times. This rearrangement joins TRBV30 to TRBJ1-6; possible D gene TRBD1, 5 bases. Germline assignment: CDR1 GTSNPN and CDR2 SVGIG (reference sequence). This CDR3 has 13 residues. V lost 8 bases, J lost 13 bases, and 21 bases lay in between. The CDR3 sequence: CAGAGGAARPLHF. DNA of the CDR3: TGTGCCGGAGCGGGGGGAGCCGCTCGCCCCCTCCACTTT.

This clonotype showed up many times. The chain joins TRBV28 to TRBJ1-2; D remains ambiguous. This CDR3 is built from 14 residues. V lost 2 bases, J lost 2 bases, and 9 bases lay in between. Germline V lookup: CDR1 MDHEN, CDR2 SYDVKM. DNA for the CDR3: TGTGCCAGCAGTTTAAGCCAGTTAAACTATGGCTACACCTTC. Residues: CASSLSQLNYGYTF.

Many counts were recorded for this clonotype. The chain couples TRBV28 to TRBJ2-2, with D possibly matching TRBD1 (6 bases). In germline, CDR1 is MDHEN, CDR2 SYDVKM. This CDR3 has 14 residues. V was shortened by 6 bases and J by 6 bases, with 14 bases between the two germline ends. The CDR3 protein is CASSPTGFSGELFF. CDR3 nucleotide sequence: TGTGCCAGCAGCCCTACAGGGTTTTCCGGGGAGCTGTTTTTT.

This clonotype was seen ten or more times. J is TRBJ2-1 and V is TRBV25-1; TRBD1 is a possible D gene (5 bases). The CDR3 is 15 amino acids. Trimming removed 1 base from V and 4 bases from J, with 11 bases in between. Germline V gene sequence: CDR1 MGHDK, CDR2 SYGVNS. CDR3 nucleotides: TGTGCCAGCAGTGAATTTAGGGGAATGTACAATGAGCAGTTCTTC. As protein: CASSEFRGMYNEQFF.

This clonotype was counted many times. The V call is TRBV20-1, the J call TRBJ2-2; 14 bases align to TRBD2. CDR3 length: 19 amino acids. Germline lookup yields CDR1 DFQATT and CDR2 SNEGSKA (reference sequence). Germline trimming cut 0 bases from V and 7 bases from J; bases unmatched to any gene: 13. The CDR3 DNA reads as TGCAGTGCTAGAGATCCCAACACACCGGGACTAGCGGGGGTCGGGGAGCTGTTTTTT. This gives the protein CSARDPNTPGLAGVGELFF.

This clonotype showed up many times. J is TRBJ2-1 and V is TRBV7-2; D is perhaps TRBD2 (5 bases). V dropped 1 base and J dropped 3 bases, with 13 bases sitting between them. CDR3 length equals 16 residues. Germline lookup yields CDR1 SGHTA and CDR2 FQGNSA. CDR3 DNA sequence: TGTGCCAGCAGCTTAGTATTCGGACGGGGCTACAATGAGCAGTTCTTC. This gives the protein CASSLVFGRGYNEQFF.

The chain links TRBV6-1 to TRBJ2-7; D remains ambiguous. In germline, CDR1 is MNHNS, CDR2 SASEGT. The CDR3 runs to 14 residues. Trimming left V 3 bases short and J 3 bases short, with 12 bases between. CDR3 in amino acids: CASSETELSYEQYF. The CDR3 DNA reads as TGTGCCAGCAGTGAGACCGAACTGAGCTACGAGCAGTACTTC.

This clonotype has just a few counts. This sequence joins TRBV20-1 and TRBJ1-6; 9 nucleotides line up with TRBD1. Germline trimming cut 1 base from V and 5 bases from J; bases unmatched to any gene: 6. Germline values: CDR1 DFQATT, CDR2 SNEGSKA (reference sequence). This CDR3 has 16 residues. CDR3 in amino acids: CSARAGTGLDNSPLHF. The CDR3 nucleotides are TGCAGTGCTAGAGCGGGGACAGGGTTGGATAATTCACCCCTCCACTTT.

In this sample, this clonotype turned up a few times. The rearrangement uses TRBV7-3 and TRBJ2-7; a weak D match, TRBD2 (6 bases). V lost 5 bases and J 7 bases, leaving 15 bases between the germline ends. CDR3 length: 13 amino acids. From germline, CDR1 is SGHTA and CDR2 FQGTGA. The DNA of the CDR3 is TGTGCCAGCAGCCCGCGACTGGAGGGGGAGCAGTACTTC. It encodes CASSPRLEGEQYF.

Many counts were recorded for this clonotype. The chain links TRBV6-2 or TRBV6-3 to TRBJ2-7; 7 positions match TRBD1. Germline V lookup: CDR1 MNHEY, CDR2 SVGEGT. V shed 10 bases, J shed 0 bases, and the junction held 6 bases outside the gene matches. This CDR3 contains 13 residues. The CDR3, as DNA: TGTGCCACCTCGGACAGGAGCTCCTACGAGCAGTACTTC. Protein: CATSDRSSYEQYF.

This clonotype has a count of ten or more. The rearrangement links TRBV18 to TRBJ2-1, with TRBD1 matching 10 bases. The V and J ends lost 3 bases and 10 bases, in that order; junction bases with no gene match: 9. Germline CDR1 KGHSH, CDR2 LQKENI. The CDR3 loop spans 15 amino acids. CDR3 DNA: TGTGCCAGCTCACCCCCCGGGACAGGGGAACAGGAGCAGTTCTTC. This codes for CASSPPGTGEQEQFF.

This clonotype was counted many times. The CDR3 protein is CASSLDYREQYF. In DNA, the CDR3 is TGTGCCAGCAGCTTAGATTACCGCGAGCAGTACTTC. V usage is TRBV7-9 and J usage is TRBJ2-7; D remains ambiguous. The CDR3 is 12 amino acids. With 1 base removed from V and 6 bases from J, the gap between germline ends came to 7 bases. Germline assignment: CDR1 SEHNR and CDR2 FQNEAQ (reference sequence).

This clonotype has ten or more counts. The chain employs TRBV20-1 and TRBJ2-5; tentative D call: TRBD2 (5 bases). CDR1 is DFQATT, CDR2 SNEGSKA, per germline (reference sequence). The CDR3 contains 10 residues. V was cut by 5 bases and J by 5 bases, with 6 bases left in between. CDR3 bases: TGCAGTGCTGGGGAGGAGACCCAGTACTTC. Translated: CSAGEETQYF.

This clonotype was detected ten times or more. The CDR3 DNA is TGTGCCAGCAGCGGGACAGGGGTTCGAAACATTCAGTACTTC. Its translation is CASSGTGVRNIQYF. The chain has TRBV5-6 and TRBJ2-4; 10 nucleotides agree with TRBD1. Germline V gives CDR1 SGHDT, CDR2 YYEEEE. The CDR3 totals 14 residues. With V trimmed by 4 bases and J by 6 bases, 4 bases remained unmatched. Full variable domain (remainder filled in from reference TRBV5-6 and TRBJ2-4): DAGVTQSPTHLIKTRGQQVTLRCSPKSGHDTVSWYQQALGQGPQFIFQYYEEEERQRGNFPDRFSGHQFPNYSSELNVNALLLGDSALYLCASSGTGVRNIQYFGAGTRLSVL.

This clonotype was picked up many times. CDR3 amino acids: CASSQAGTGNFYGYTF. The CDR3 DNA follows: TGTGCCAGCAGCCAAGCCGGGACAGGGAATTTTTACGGCTACACCTTC. The V and J genes are TRBV4-2 and TRBJ1-2, with 9 positions matching TRBD1. This CDR3 comprises 16 residues. Germline CDR1 and CDR2: LGHNA and YNFKEQ. V lost 1 base and J lost 8; bases outside the gene matches: 11.

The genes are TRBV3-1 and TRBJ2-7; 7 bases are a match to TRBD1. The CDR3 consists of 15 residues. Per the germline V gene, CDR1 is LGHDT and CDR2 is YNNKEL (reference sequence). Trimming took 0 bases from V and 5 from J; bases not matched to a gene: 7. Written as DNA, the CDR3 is TGTGCCAGCAGCCAAGACCCCTCCGACAGGGACGAGCAGTACTTC. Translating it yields CASSQDPSDRDEQYF.

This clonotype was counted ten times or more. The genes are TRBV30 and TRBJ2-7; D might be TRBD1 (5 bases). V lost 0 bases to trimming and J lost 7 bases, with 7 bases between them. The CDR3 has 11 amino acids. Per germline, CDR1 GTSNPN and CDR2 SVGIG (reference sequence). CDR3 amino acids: CAWSVRQEQYF. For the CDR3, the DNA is TGTGCCTGGAGTGTACGACAGGAGCAGTACTTC.

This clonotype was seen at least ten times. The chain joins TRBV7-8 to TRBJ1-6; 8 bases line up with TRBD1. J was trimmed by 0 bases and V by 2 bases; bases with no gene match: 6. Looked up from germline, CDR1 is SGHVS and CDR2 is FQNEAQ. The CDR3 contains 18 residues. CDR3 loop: CASSLQDRVDSYNSPLHF. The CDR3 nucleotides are TGTGCCAGCAGCTTACAGGACAGGGTAGACTCCTATAATTCACCCCTCCACTTT.